Presented here are 30 T cell receptor beta chains from one specimen sequenced in a study of cytomegalovirus exposure and HLA in healthy donors. This PCR relied on a set of 60 Vbeta primers and 13 Jbeta primers. Here immunoSEQ multiplex PCR was the method, and the copy in TCRdb shows in-frame clones only, minus some. The ten top clones account for roughly 0.98%, within a sample of about 210,000 clones. Sequences were obtained from PBMCs. The receptors were sampled from a woman aged 25 to 45 in good health and CMV-seropositive.

The CDR3 loop is CASGSGGLAGSYNEQFF. In nucleotides, the CDR3 is TGTGCTAGTGGTTCGGGGGGACTAGCGGGGTCCTACAATGAGCAGTTCTTC. The chain combines TRBV12-5 with TRBJ2-1; TRBD2 matches 13 bases. V shed 4 bases, J shed 1 base, and the junction held 4 bases outside the gene matches. Germline V gene lookup returns CDR1 LGHNT and CDR2 FRNRAP. CDR3 length: 17 residues.

The J gene is TRBJ2-1, the V gene TRBV9; 11 nucleotides align to TRBD2. Germline CDR1 SGDLS, CDR2 YYNGEE. The CDR3 contains 18 residues. Germline trimming cut 4 bases from V and 3 bases from J; bases unmatched to any gene: 12. CDR3 amino acids: CASSPFRPGLAVYNEQFF. The CDR3 coding sequence is TGTGCCAGCAGCCCTTTCCGGCCGGGACTAGCGGTCTACAATGAGCAGTTCTTC. Combining the CDR3 with reference TRBV9 and TRBJ2-1 gives the whole variable domain DSGVTQTPKHLITATGQRVTLRCSPRSGDLSVYWYQQSLDQGLQFLIQYYNGEERAKGNILERFSAQQFPDLHSELNLSSLELGDSALYFCASSPFRPGLAVYNEQFFGPGTRLTVL.

The V and J genes are TRBV7-2 and TRBJ2-2, with D possibly TRBD2 on 5 matching bases. The CDR3 has 15 amino acids. Germline V lookup: CDR1 SGHTA, CDR2 FQGNSA. V was shortened by 5 bases and J by 1 base, with 11 bases between the two germline ends. The CDR3 reads CASSPASGNTGELFF. The CDR3 DNA is TGTGCCAGCAGCCCCGCAAGCGGGAACACCGGGGAGCTGTTTTTT.

The V gene is TRBV5-1, the J gene TRBJ1-4; maybe TRBD1 (6 bases). The V gene lost 0 bases and the J gene lost 7 bases, with 13 bases spanning the gap. Germline CDR1 is SGHRS and CDR2 is YFSETQ. The CDR3 has 15 amino acids. The CDR3 nucleotides are TGCGCCAGCAGCTTGGAGGGGGGGCTTCGTGAAAAACTGTTTTTT. This codes for CASSLEGGLREKLFF.

This chain joins TRBV7-6 and TRBJ2-5; the match to TRBD2 covers 15 bases. V trimming: 6 bases; J trimming: 1 base; junction bases outside the gene matches: 3. Germline CDR1 and CDR2: SGHVS and FNYEAQ. The CDR3 is made up of 16 amino acids. The CDR3 loop is CASRLGLAGGQETQYF. The CDR3, as DNA: TGTGCCAGCAGGTTGGGACTAGCGGGGGGCCAAGAGACCCAGTACTTC.

The rearrangement joins TRBV19 to TRBJ2-5, with 7 bases aligning to TRBD1. Judging by the DNA end, TRBJ2-7 fits better; the J call may be wrong. The CDR3 is 13 residues long. Germline-derived CDR1 and CDR2 are LNHDA and SQIVND (reference sequence). The CDR3 loop reads CASSILDRDEQYF. The CDR3 bases are TGTGCCAGTAGTATCTTAGACAGGGACGAGCAGTACTTC.

The rearrangement uses TRBV5-1 and TRBJ1-5, with TRBD1 identical over 8 bases. Germline V gene sequence: CDR1 SGHRS, CDR2 YFSETQ. This CDR3 comprises 16 residues. V shed 0 bases and J 6 bases; nucleotides not matched to a gene: 8. CDR3 in DNA: TGCGCCAGCAGCTTGGAGGGCCAGGGGGCTTCTCAGCCCCAGCATTTT. Translated, it gives CASSLEGQGASQPQHF.

The rearrangement joins TRBV28 to TRBJ2-1, with 7 nucleotides matching TRBD2. The CDR3 totals 13 residues. Germline V CDR1 and CDR2: MDHEN, SYDVKM. The V segment lost 7 bases and the J segment 6 bases; nucleotides outside the gene matches: 6. CDR3 protein: CASTKLAPNEQFF. CDR3 nucleotide sequence: TGTGCCAGCACCAAACTAGCGCCCAATGAGCAGTTCTTC. Full variable domain (rest looked up from reference TRBV28 and TRBJ2-1): DVKVTQSSRYLVKRTGEKVFLECVQDMDHENMFWYRQDPGLGLRLIYFSYDVKMKEKGDIPEGYSVSREKKERFSLILESASTNQTSMYLCASTKLAPNEQFFGPGTRLTVL.

The chain has TRBV5-1 and TRBJ1-1; 9 bases map to TRBD1. The length of the CDR3 is 16 residues. Germline CDR1 is SGHRS and CDR2 is YFSETQ. Trimming cost V 3 bases and J 4 bases; bases outside gene matches: 10. The CDR3 DNA reads TGCGCCAGCAGCTACCCTACCGGGACAGGGACCACTGAAGCTTTCTTT. It codes for CASSYPTGTGTTEAFF.

The genes are TRBV7-2 and TRBJ1-3; D uncertain. CDR1 is SGHTA, CDR2 FQGNSA, per germline. V lost 6 bases and J lost 0, with 12 bases in between. CDR3 length equals 15 residues. The CDR3 loop reads CASSKKTGSGNTIYF. CDR3 nucleotide sequence: TGTGCCAGCAGTAAGAAGACGGGCTCTGGAAACACCATATATTTT.

The rearrangement joins TRBV7-8 to TRBJ2-2, with TRBD1 identical over 9 bases. J lost 3 bases, V lost 5 bases, and 10 bases had no gene match. The CDR3 runs to 17 residues. Germline lookup yields CDR1 SGHVS and CDR2 FQNEAQ. CDR3 DNA: TGTGCCAGCAGCCTAACCTTACAGGGGGCCTACACCGGGGAGCTGTTTTTT. It codes for CASSLTLQGAYTGELFF.

As regards this clone: One end of the junction fails to match germline, which may point to a read error. Additional DNA sequences in this sample encode the identical CDR3. The chain has TRBV29-1 and TRBJ1-1; D remains unclear. Germline values: CDR1 SQVTM, CDR2 ANQGSEA. This CDR3 has 12 amino acids. The DNA for the CDR3 is TGCAGCGTCGAAGCGGGAAGCACTGAAGCTTTCTTT. This codes for CSVEAGSTEAFF.

The chain couples TRBV2 to TRBJ2-7; D might be TRBD1 (5 bases). In germline, CDR1 is SNHLY, CDR2 FYNNEI. This CDR3 contains 15 residues. V lost 6 bases and J lost 3, with 18 bases in between. The CDR3 here is CASRELTATNYEQYF. The CDR3 DNA is TGTGCCAGCAGGGAATTGACAGCAACAAACTACGAGCAGTACTTC.

The V gene is TRBV7-2, the J gene TRBJ1-1, with D possibly TRBD1 on 6 matching bases. Per the germline V gene, CDR1 is SGHTA and CDR2 is FQGNSA. With 3 bases removed from V and 11 bases from J, the gap between germline ends came to 16 bases. The CDR3 has 13 residues. CDR3 DNA sequence: TGTGCCAGCAGCTTTGGGACACCCGATCGCGCTTTCTTT. Its protein product is CASSFGTPDRAFF.

The chain uses TRBV11-2 and TRBJ2-3; 7 bases agree with TRBD1. The ends lost 2 bases at V and 4 bases at J; junction bases unmatched: 3. Germline CDR1 and CDR2: SGHAT and FQNNGV. This CDR3 is 14 amino acids long. Written as DNA, the CDR3 is TGTGCCAGCAGCTTACGACAGGGCTCAGATACGCAGTATTTT. Translation: CASSLRQGSDTQYF. The full variable domain, its missing parts supplied by reference TRBV11-2 and TRBJ2-3, is EAGVAQSPRYKIIEKRQSVAFWCNPISGHATLYWYQQILGQGPKLLIQFQNNGVVDDSQLPKDRFSAERLKGVDSTLKIQPAKLEDSAVYLCASSLRQGSDTQYFGPGTRLTVL.

Worth noting for this clone: Other DNA sequences in the sample encode the same CDR3. The V and J genes are TRBV10-3 and TRBJ1-3, with 10 bases aligning to TRBD1. Germline V gene data show CDR1 as ENHRY and CDR2 as SYGVKD. J was trimmed by 10 bases and V by 7 bases; bases with no gene match: 10. This CDR3 is built from 14 residues. This chain's CDR3 is CAINTDRGRETIYF. In nucleotides, the CDR3 is TGTGCCATCAATACGGACAGGGGGAGGGAGACCATATATTTT.

The rearrangement joins TRBV4-1 to TRBJ2-7, with 8 bases lining up with TRBD1. Germline CDR1 MGHRA, CDR2 YSYEKL. The ends lost 3 bases at V and 6 bases at J; junction bases unmatched: 10. The CDR3 extends over 15 amino acids. The chain's CDR3 is CASSHGQGVVAEQYF. The DNA for the CDR3 is TGCGCCAGCAGCCATGGACAGGGAGTCGTAGCCGAGCAGTACTTC.

The V call is TRBV5-4, the J call TRBJ2-2, with no clear D. The V end lost 0 bases, the J end lost 6 bases, and 9 bases lay between the germline ends. Looked up from germline, CDR1 is SGHNT and CDR2 is YYREEE (reference sequence). The CDR3 is made up of 14 amino acids. The CDR3 DNA sequence: TGTGCCAGCAGCTTGGCCGGTCGGTCCGGGGAGCTGTTTTTT. It translates to CASSLAGRSGELFF.

The chain recombines TRBV6-5 with TRBJ1-2; 9 nucleotides agree with TRBD1. This CDR3 is 14 amino acids long. CDR1 and CDR2 (germline): MNHEY, SVGAGI. V was clipped by 5 bases and J by 7 bases; unmatched bases: 8. Here the CDR3 reads CASSKTTGGLGYTF. The DNA for the CDR3 is TGTGCCAGCAGTAAAACGACAGGGGGACTTGGCTACACCTTC.

V and J are TRBV6-1 and TRBJ1-1; weak D call: TRBD1 (5 bases). This CDR3 contains 13 residues. CDR1 is MNHNS and CDR2 is SASEGT in the germline V gene. The V end lost 8 bases, the J end lost 4 bases, and 14 bases lay between the germline ends. The CDR3 DNA sequence: TGTGCCAGCCTGGGGGGGGTGGGCACTGAAGCTTTCTTT. Encoded protein: CASLGGVGTEAFF.

The CDR3 loop reads CASSLPDSRYEQYF. CDR3 DNA sequence: TGTGCCAGCAGTTTACCGGACAGCCGCTACGAGCAGTACTTC. The chain couples TRBV28 to TRBJ2-7; TRBD1 is a possible D gene (6 bases). Germline V gene data show CDR1 as MDHEN and CDR2 as SYDVKM. This CDR3 has 14 residues. V was shortened by 2 bases and J by 3 bases, with 11 bases between the two germline ends. Full variable domain (outside the CDR3, taken from reference TRBV28 and TRBJ2-7): DVKVTQSSRYLVKRTGEKVFLECVQDMDHENMFWYRQDPGLGLRLIYFSYDVKMKEKGDIPEGYSVSREKKERFSLILESASTNQTSMYLCASSLPDSRYEQYFGPGTRLTVT.

This rearrangement joins TRBV4-1 to TRBJ1-4; no reliable D call. The CDR3 is made up of 14 amino acids. V was cut by 1 base and J by 6 bases, with 9 bases left in between. Germline-derived CDR1 and CDR2 are MGHRA and YSYEKL. CDR3 loop: CASSQGGGYEKLFF. For the CDR3, the DNA is TGCGCCAGCAGCCAAGGTGGAGGGTATGAAAAACTGTTTTTT.

The chain employs TRBV19 and TRBJ1-5, with D hard to call. CDR3 length: 16 amino acids. V lost 1 base and J 0 bases, leaving 10 bases between the germline ends. Germline V gene data show CDR1 as LNHDA and CDR2 as SQIVND (reference sequence). The CDR3 here is CASSIVGEGSNQPQHF. CDR3 DNA: TGTGCCAGTAGTATAGTGGGAGAGGGTAGCAATCAGCCCCAGCATTTT.

The chain uses TRBV5-6 and TRBJ1-6; no reliable D call. Trimming cost V 2 bases and J 0 bases, with 9 bases left between them. This CDR3 spans 16 amino acids. CDR1 SGHDT and CDR2 YYEEEE come from the germline V gene. The CDR3 DNA reads as TGTGCCAGCAGCTTTTCAGGAAGCTCCTATAATTCACCCCTCCACTTT. This sequence encodes CASSFSGSSYNSPLHF.

V usage is TRBV28 and J usage is TRBJ1-5; 9 bases line up with TRBD1. Germline loops: CDR1 MDHEN, CDR2 SYDVKM. V gave up 4 bases and J gave up 5 bases; unmatched junction bases: 6. The CDR3 runs 15 residues. CDR3 in amino acids: CASSSGQGYDQPQHF. CDR3 coding DNA: TGTGCCAGCAGTTCAGGACAGGGGTACGATCAGCCCCAGCATTTT.

The J gene is TRBJ1-4, the V gene TRBV4-1; D unclear. The germline CDR1 and CDR2 sequences are MGHRA and YSYEKL. Trimming removed 8 bases from V and 0 bases from J, with 10 bases in between. This CDR3 spans 14 amino acids. CDR3 amino acids: CASRLSATNEKLFF. As DNA, the CDR3 is TGCGCCAGCCGGTTGTCTGCAACTAATGAAAAACTGTTTTTT.

The chain has TRBV11-2 and TRBJ2-3; D call uncertain. The CDR3 sequence is 15 residues long. CDR1 SGHAT and CDR2 FQNNGV come from the germline V gene. V gave up 1 base and J gave up 2 bases, with 10 bases separating them. CDR3 protein: CASSLGLALTDTQYF. The CDR3 region has the DNA TGTGCCAGCAGCTTAGGACTCGCCCTCACAGATACGCAGTATTTT.

V gene TRBV10-1 combines with J gene TRBJ1-1, with unresolved D. Trimming removed 4 bases at V and 6 bases at J, with 12 bases between. Germline V CDR1 and CDR2: WNHNN, SYGVQD (reference sequence). The CDR3 runs to 13 residues. DNA of the CDR3: TGCGCCAGCAGTGGGCCTTCTAGCGCTGAAGCTTTCTTT. It yields the protein CASSGPSSAEAFF.

This chain uses TRBV10-3 with TRBJ1-2; a weak D match, TRBD1 (6 bases). The V gene lost 6 bases and the J gene lost 0 bases, with 14 bases spanning the gap. This CDR3 spans 15 amino acids. CDR1 and CDR2 (germline): ENHRY, SYGVKD. The CDR3 DNA follows: TGTGCCATCAGAGGCCGGGACACTACTAACTATGGCTACACCTTC. Translated, it gives CAIRGRDTTNYGYTF.

The chain joins TRBV9 to TRBJ1-4; D possibly corresponds to TRBD1 (6 bases). V was cut by 0 bases and J by 0 bases, with 9 bases left in between. This CDR3 is built from 16 residues. CDR1 SGDLS and CDR2 YYNGEE come from the germline V gene. This chain's CDR3 is CASSVDRVATNEKLFF. CDR3 nucleotides: TGTGCCAGCAGCGTAGACAGGGTTGCAACTAATGAAAAACTGTTTTTT.